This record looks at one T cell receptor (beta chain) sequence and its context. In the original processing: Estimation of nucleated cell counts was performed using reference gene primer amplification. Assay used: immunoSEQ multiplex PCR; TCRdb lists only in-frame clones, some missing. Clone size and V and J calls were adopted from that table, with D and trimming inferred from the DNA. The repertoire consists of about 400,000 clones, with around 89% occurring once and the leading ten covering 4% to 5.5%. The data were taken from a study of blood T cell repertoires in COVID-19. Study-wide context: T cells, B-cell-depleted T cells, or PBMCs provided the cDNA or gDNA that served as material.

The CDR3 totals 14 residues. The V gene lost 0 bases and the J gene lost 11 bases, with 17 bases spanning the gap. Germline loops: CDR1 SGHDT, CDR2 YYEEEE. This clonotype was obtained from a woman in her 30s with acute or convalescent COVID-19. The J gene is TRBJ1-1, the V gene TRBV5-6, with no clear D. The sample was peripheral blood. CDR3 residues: CASSLGELLETAFF. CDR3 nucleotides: TGTGCCAGCAGCTTGGGCGAACTTCTTGAAACTGCTTTCTTT.